This T cell receptor beta chain was retrieved from a study of shared clonotypes between healthy human individuals. A word on this clone: Its antigen is as yet unknown.

Approximately 30,000 T cell genomes (about 210 ng DNA) went into each sorted-subset replicate. Generated by immunoSEQ multiplex PCR, the TCRdb table keeps only in-frame clones and is missing some. The sample consists of around 700,000 clones, roughly 70% of them appearing once. Per germline, CDR1 MGHRA and CDR2 YSYEKL. V was trimmed by 6 bases and J by 4 bases, leaving 14 bases between them. CDR3 length: 14 amino acids. Study conclusions and caveats: Compared with memory subsets, naive subsets generally had larger estimated richness.

The rearrangement links TRBV4-1 to TRBJ2-3, with D perhaps matching TRBD2 (5 bases). Sequencing was performed on memory CD4+ T cells sorted from blood. The subset was: CD45RA-negative fraction. The TCR was taken from a woman under 40 in good health. The CDR3 region is CASSKGLVADTQYF. CDR3 in DNA: TGCGCCAGCAGTAAAGGACTCGTCGCAGATACGCAGTATTTT.